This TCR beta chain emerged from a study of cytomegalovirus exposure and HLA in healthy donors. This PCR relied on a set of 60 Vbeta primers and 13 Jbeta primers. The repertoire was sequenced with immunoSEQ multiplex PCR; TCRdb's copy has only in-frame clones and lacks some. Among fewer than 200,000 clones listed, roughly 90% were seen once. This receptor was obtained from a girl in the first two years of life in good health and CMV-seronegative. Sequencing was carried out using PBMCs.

The CDR3 is CASSLHGRAPMGYGYTF. The CDR3 DNA reads TGTGCCAGCAGCTTACATGGCAGGGCCCCGATGGGGTATGGCTACACCTTC. The chain couples TRBV7-6 to TRBJ1-2; possible D gene TRBD1, 5 bases. Germline CDR1 SGHVS, CDR2 FNYEAQ. V lost 2 bases, J lost 5 bases, and 21 bases lay in between. This CDR3 comprises 17 residues.